A selection of T cell receptor beta chains follows, all from one sample in a study of shared clonotypes between healthy human individuals. Repertoires were generated with immunoSEQ multiplex PCR, while TCRdb's copy carries only in-frame clones and drops some. The sample contains some 1 million clones, about 70% of which appear only once. Sequences were obtained from memory CD4+ T cells sorted from blood. These receptors were obtained from a man younger than 35 in good health. Each CDR3 is given with its conserved first and last residue. D genes are given only for firm matches. Part of the rows lack a size; the others show once, few, many or a class for expanded clones.

V gene: TRBV6-6
J gene: TRBJ1-1
D gene: TRBD1
clone size: NA
CDR3 DNA: TGTGCCAGCACCTGGGGACCGGGACAGGGGAGCACTGAAGCTTTCTTT
CDR3 protein: CASTWGPGQGSTEAFF

V gene: TRBV27
J gene: TRBJ2-1
D gene: TRBD2
clone size: NA
CDR3 DNA: TGTGCCAGCAGTGGAGGGTCGGGAGGATTCGGCTACAATGAGCAGTTCTTC
CDR3 protein: CASSGGSGGFGYNEQFF

V gene: TRBV7-6
J gene: TRBJ2-7
D gene: TRBD2
clone size: once
CDR3 DNA: TGTGCCAGCAGCACCACTAGCGGGGGGATCTACGAGCAGTACTTC
CDR3 protein: CASSTTSGGIYEQYF

V gene: TRBV19
J gene: TRBJ1-2
D gene: TRBD1
clone size: NA
CDR3 DNA: TGTGCCAGTAGTAAAGGGACAGGGGGCGCAAGGGGCTACACCTTC
CDR3 protein: CASSKGTGGARGYTF

V gene: TRBV7-2
J gene: TRBJ1-1
D gene: NA
clone size: NA
CDR3 DNA: TGTGCCAGCAGCTTAGTCCGAGGTGTCGGAGCTTTCTTT
CDR3 protein: CASSLVRGVGAFF

V gene: TRBV5-1
J gene: TRBJ2-7
D gene: TRBD2
clone size: NA
CDR3 DNA: TGCGCCAGCAAGTTAGCGGGACCAGCCTACGAGCAGTACTTC
CDR3 protein: CASKLAGPAYEQYF

V gene: TRBV19
J gene: TRBJ2-2
D gene: NA
clone size: NA
CDR3 DNA: TGTGCCAGCCGACATCTGAACACCGGGGAGCTGTTTTTT
CDR3 protein: CASRHLNTGELFF

V gene: TRBV5-6
J gene: TRBJ1-2
D gene: NA
clone size: NA
CDR3 DNA: TGTGCCAGCAGCTTGGGGTGGAATAGTGGCTACACCTTC
CDR3 protein: CASSLGWNSGYTF

V gene: TRBV11-2
J gene: TRBJ2-1
D gene: TRBD2
clone size: NA
CDR3 DNA: TGTGCCAGCAGCTTAGTCCCTAGACTAGCGGGGAACAATGAGCAGTTCTTC
CDR3 protein: CASSLVPRLAGNNEQFF

V gene: TRBV6-1
J gene: TRBJ1-2
D gene: NA
clone size: NA
CDR3 DNA: TGTGCCAGCAGCTGGACAGCGGGTGGCTACACCTTC
CDR3 protein: CASSWTAGGYTF

V gene: TRBV7-9
J gene: TRBJ2-5
D gene: NA
clone size: NA
CDR3 DNA: TGTGCCAGCAGCCTTCTCCCGGCCATCCAAGAGACCCAGTACTTC
CDR3 protein: CASSLLPAIQETQYF

V gene: TRBV2
J gene: TRBJ2-1
D gene: NA
clone size: once
CDR3 DNA: TGTGCCAGCGGAAAAGGGGACAACTACAATGAGCAGTTCTTC
CDR3 protein: CASGKGDNYNEQFF

V gene: TRBV28
J gene: TRBJ2-2
D gene: NA
clone size: NA
CDR3 DNA: TGTGCCAGCAGGGAACCCGGGAACCCCAACACCGGGGAGCTGTTTTTT
CDR3 protein: CASREPGNPNTGELFF

V gene: TRBV5-1
J gene: TRBJ2-7
D gene: NA
clone size: NA
CDR3 DNA: TGCGCCAGCAGCTTGGGGAGGGTTTGGGAGAGGCCGCGCGAGCAGTACTTC
CDR3 protein: CASSLGRVWERPREQYF

V gene: TRBV27
J gene: TRBJ1-5
D gene: NA
clone size: NA
CDR3 DNA: TGTGCCAGCAGTTTGGGGCGGGTCGGGCTCCAGCATTTT
CDR3 protein: CASSLGRVGLQHF

V gene: TRBV5-4
J gene: TRBJ2-2
D gene: TRBD1
clone size: once
CDR3 DNA: TGTGCCAGCAGCTCAGACAGGGTTGGCGGGGAGCTGTTTTTT
CDR3 protein: CASSSDRVGGELFF

V gene: TRBV28
J gene: TRBJ1-1
D gene: NA
clone size: NA
CDR3 DNA: TGTGCCAGCAACTCAGGGGCGGGGGCACTTGAAGCTTTCTTT
CDR3 protein: CASNSGAGALEAFF

V gene: TRBV5-4
J gene: TRBJ1-2
D gene: NA
clone size: few
CDR3 DNA: TGTGCCAGCAGCTTGGATAGGCTTGGCTACACCTTC
CDR3 protein: CASSLDRLGYTF

V gene: TRBV7-9
J gene: TRBJ1-2
D gene: NA
clone size: NA
CDR3 DNA: TGTGCCAGCAGCTTAGGGGGGAGACCGATCGCTAACTATGGCTACACCTTC
CDR3 protein: CASSLGGRPIANYGYTF

V gene: TRBV5-1
J gene: TRBJ1-6
D gene: NA
clone size: NA
CDR3 DNA: TGCGCCAGCAGCTTCACTGGGGATCTCGGTAATTCACCCCTCCACTTT
CDR3 protein: CASSFTGDLGNSPLHF

V gene: TRBV30
J gene: TRBJ2-3
D gene: TRBD1
clone size: NA
CDR3 DNA: TGTGCCTGTCGACTCTGGACAGGGGAGGAGGATACGCAGTATTTT
CDR3 protein: CACRLWTGEEDTQYF

V gene: TRBV5-1
J gene: TRBJ2-3
D gene: NA
clone size: once
CDR3 DNA: TGCGCCAGCAGCCCTTTAGCGAGAACTAGCACAGATACGCAGTATTTT
CDR3 protein: CASSPLARTSTDTQYF

V gene: TRBV14
J gene: TRBJ2-3
D gene: NA
clone size: NA
CDR3 DNA: TGTGCCAACCAGGGTCCCCGCACAGATACGCAGTATTTT
CDR3 protein: CANQGPRTDTQYF

V gene: TRBV5-4
J gene: TRBJ2-7
D gene: TRBD1
clone size: NA
CDR3 DNA: TGTGCCAGCAGCTTGCGGCAGGGGGCCTACGAGCAGTACTTC
CDR3 protein: CASSLRQGAYEQYF

V gene: TRBV9
J gene: TRBJ1-1
D gene: NA
clone size: NA
CDR3 DNA: TGTGCCAGCACCCCCGGCGTCAGGCCCATGAACACTGAAGCTTTCTTT
CDR3 protein: CASTPGVRPMNTEAFF

V gene: TRBV6-5
J gene: TRBJ2-7
D gene: NA
clone size: NA
CDR3 DNA: TGTGCCAGCAGGACCTTTGACGAGCAGTACTTC
CDR3 protein: CASRTFDEQYF

V gene: TRBV28
J gene: TRBJ1-3
D gene: NA
clone size: NA
CDR3 DNA: TGTGCCAGCAGACTTGGCGATGCAGGGTCTGGAAACACCATATATTTT
CDR3 protein: CASRLGDAGSGNTIYF

V gene: TRBV29-1
J gene: TRBJ2-3
D gene: NA
clone size: NA
CDR3 DNA: TGCAGCGTTCCCATGACCCTCACAGATACGCAGTATTTT
CDR3 protein: CSVPMTLTDTQYF

V gene: TRBV7-7
J gene: TRBJ2-1
D gene: NA
clone size: NA
CDR3 DNA: TGTGCTAGCAGCTTCGGATATGACAATGAGCAGTTCTTC
CDR3 protein: CASSFGYDNEQFF

V gene: TRBV30
J gene: TRBJ2-4
D gene: TRBD2
clone size: NA
CDR3 DNA: TGTGCCTGGAGTGTAGAAGCGGGAGCGTATAACATTCAGTACTTC
CDR3 protein: CAWSVEAGAYNIQYF

V gene: TRBV2
J gene: TRBJ1-5
D gene: NA
clone size: few
CDR3 DNA: TGTGCCAGCAGTTTAAACAGGGACCAGCCCCAGCATTTT
CDR3 protein: CASSLNRDQPQHF

V gene: TRBV11-2
J gene: TRBJ2-7
D gene: NA
clone size: NA
CDR3 DNA: TGTGCCAGCAGCCCCTGGCCAGCGACTCAGAGGTGGGAGCAGTACTTC
CDR3 protein: CASSPWPATQRWEQYF

V gene: TRBV6-1
J gene: TRBJ2-5
D gene: TRBD2
clone size: once
CDR3 DNA: TGTGCCAGCAGTGATCTGTTGCCGGGACTAGCAGCGGAGACCCAGTACTTC
CDR3 protein: CASSDLLPGLAAETQYF

V gene: TRBV9
J gene: TRBJ1-2
D gene: NA
clone size: NA
CDR3 DNA: TGTGCCAGCAGCGTAGGGGGATCTCCTGGCTACACCTTC
CDR3 protein: CASSVGGSPGYTF

V gene: TRBV27
J gene: TRBJ2-5
D gene: TRBD2
clone size: few
CDR3 DNA: TGTGCCAGCAGCCGCGACTTGACTAGCCAACAAGAGACCCAGTACTTC
CDR3 protein: CASSRDLTSQQETQYF

V gene: TRBV19
J gene: TRBJ1-5
D gene: TRBD1
clone size: NA
CDR3 DNA: TGTGCCAGTAGTACAACAGGGGGCTATAGCAATCAGCCCCAGCATTTT
CDR3 protein: CASSTTGGYSNQPQHF

V gene: TRBV28
J gene: TRBJ1-1
D gene: NA
clone size: NA
CDR3 DNA: TGTGCCAGCATACCCCTACGGGGTGAAGCTTTCTTT
CDR3 protein: CASIPLRGEAFF

V gene: TRBV7-8
J gene: TRBJ2-1
D gene: TRBD2
clone size: NA
CDR3 DNA: TGTGCCAGCAGCCTGTTGCTAGCGGGACCTAAGCAGTTCTTC
CDR3 protein: CASSLLLAGPKQFF

V gene: TRBV30
J gene: TRBJ2-7
D gene: NA
clone size: NA
CDR3 DNA: TGTGCCTGGAGTTTTTCGGGTCCTACCTACGAGCAGTACTTC
CDR3 protein: CAWSFSGPTYEQYF

V gene: TRBV7-8
J gene: TRBJ2-1
D gene: NA
clone size: NA
CDR3 DNA: TGTGCCAGCAGCCAACAGTGGGGCAATGAGCAGTTCTTC
CDR3 protein: CASSQQWGNEQFF

V gene: TRBV10-3
J gene: TRBJ2-2
D gene: TRBD1
clone size: NA
CDR3 DNA: TGTGCCATCAGCGGCTGGGACAGACTAACGAACACCGGGGAGCTGTTTTTT
CDR3 protein: CAISGWDRLTNTGELFF

V gene: TRBV5-1
J gene: TRBJ2-3
D gene: TRBD2
clone size: NA
CDR3 DNA: TGCGCCAGCAGCTTAGAGCGGGGCCCTCCAGATACGCAGTATTTT
CDR3 protein: CASSLERGPPDTQYF

V gene: TRBV5-1
J gene: TRBJ1-6
D gene: NA
clone size: NA
CDR3 DNA: TGCGCCAGCAGCTCGACCGAGGGTCATAATTCACCCCTCCACTTT
CDR3 protein: CASSSTEGHNSPLHF

V gene: TRBV6-6
J gene: TRBJ2-1
D gene: NA
clone size: NA
CDR3 DNA: TGTGCCAGTCAAACCGGGACGGCATTGTTCTTC
CDR3 protein: CASQTGTALFF

V gene: TRBV6-5
J gene: TRBJ1-6
D gene: TRBD1
clone size: NA
CDR3 DNA: TGTGCCAGCAGCGGACAGGGTTCCTATAATTCACCCCTCCACTTT
CDR3 protein: CASSGQGSYNSPLHF

V gene: TRBV6-1
J gene: TRBJ1-1
D gene: NA
clone size: NA
CDR3 DNA: TGTGCCAGCAGTGTAACATTGAACACTGAAGCTTTCTTT
CDR3 protein: CASSVTLNTEAFF

V gene: TRBV30
J gene: TRBJ1-6
D gene: NA
clone size: NA
CDR3 DNA: TGTGCCTGGAGTGAGGACAGTCGGTATAATTCACCCCTCCACTTT
CDR3 protein: CAWSEDSRYNSPLHF

V gene: TRBV19
J gene: TRBJ2-2
D gene: TRBD1
clone size: NA
CDR3 DNA: TGTGCCAGTAGTCCGACGACAGGGACCGGGGAGCTGTTTTTT
CDR3 protein: CASSPTTGTGELFF

V gene: TRBV2
J gene: TRBJ1-4
D gene: NA
clone size: NA
CDR3 DNA: TGTGCCAGCAGCTGGGGACGGAATAATGAAAAACTGTTTTTT
CDR3 protein: CASSWGRNNEKLFF

V gene: TRBV7-3
J gene: TRBJ1-1
D gene: NA
clone size: NA
CDR3 DNA: TGTGCCAGCAGCTTAGACCGACCCCAGGGGAACACTGAAGCTTTCTTT
CDR3 protein: CASSLDRPQGNTEAFF

V gene: TRBV5-6
J gene: TRBJ1-2
D gene: NA
clone size: few
CDR3 DNA: TGTGCCAGCAGTTACCAGGGACGGAAAGGCTACACCTTC
CDR3 protein: CASSYQGRKGYTF

V gene: TRBV7-9
J gene: TRBJ2-1
D gene: TRBD2
clone size: NA
CDR3 DNA: TGTGCCAGCAGCTTAGCGGGAGGGTGGAATGAGCAGTTCTTC
CDR3 protein: CASSLAGGWNEQFF

V gene: TRBV10-2
J gene: TRBJ2-1
D gene: TRBD1
clone size: NA
CDR3 DNA: TGCGCCAGCAGCACCGGGACAGGGGTCCGCAATGAGCAGTTCTTC
CDR3 protein: CASSTGTGVRNEQFF